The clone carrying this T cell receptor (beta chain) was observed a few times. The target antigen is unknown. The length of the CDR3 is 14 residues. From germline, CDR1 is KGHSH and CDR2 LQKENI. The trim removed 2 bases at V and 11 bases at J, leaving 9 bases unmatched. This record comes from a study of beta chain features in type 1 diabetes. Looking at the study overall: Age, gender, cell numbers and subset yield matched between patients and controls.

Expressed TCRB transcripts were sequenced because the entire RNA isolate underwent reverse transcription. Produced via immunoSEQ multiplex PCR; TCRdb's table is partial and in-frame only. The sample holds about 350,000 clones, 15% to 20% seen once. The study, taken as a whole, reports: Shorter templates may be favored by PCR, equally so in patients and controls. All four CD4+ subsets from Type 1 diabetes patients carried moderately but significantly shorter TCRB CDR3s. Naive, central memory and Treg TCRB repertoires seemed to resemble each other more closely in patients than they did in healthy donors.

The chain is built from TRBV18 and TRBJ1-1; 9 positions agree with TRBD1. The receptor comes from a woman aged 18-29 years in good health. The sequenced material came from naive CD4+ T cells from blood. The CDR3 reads CASSPSGTGSQAFF. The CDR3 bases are TGTGCCAGCTCACCATCTGGGACAGGGAGCCAGGCTTTCTTT.